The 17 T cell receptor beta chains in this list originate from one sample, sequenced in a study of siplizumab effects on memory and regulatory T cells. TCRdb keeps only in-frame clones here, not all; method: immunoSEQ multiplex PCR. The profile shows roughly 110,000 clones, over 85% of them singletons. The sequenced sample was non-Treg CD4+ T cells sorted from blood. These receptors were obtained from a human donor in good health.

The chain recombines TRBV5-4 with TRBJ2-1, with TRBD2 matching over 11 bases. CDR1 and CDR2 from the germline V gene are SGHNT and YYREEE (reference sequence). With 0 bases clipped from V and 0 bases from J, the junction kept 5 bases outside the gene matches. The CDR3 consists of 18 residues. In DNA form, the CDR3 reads TGTGCCAGCAGCTTGGGACTAGCGGGATACAGCTCCTACAATGAGCAGTTCTTC. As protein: CASSLGLAGYSSYNEQFF.

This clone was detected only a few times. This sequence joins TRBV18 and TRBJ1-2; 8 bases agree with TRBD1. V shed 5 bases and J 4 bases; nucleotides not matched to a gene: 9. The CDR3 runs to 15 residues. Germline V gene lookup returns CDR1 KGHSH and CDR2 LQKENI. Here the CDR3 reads CASSERQGSFYGYTF. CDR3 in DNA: TGTGCCAGCTCAGAGCGACAGGGGTCGTTCTATGGCTACACCTTC.

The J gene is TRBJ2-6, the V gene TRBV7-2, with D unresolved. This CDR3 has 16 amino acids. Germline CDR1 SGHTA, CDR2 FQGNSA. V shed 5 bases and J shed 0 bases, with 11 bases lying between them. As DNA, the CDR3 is TGTGCCAGCAGCCAAGGACGGAGCTCTGGGGCCAACGTCCTGACTTTC. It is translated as CASSQGRSSGANVLTF.

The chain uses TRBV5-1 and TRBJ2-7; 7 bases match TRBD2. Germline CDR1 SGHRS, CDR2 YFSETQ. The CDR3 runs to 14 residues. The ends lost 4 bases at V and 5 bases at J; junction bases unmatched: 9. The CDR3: CASSPRGAGDEQYF. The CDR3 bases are TGCGCCAGCAGCCCACGAGGGGCGGGGGACGAGCAGTACTTC.

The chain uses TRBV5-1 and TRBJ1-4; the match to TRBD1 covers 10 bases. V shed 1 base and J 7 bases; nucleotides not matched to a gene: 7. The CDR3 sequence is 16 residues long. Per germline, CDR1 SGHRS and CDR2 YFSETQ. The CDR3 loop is CASSLRDRGRSEKLFF. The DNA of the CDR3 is TGCGCCAGCAGCTTGCGCGACAGGGGGCGCAGTGAAAAACTGTTTTTT.

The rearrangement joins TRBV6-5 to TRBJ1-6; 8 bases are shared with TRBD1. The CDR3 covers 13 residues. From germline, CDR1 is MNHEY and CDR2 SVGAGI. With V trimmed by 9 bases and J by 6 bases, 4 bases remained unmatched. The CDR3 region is CASWDRSNSPLHF. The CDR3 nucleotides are TGTGCCAGTTGGGACAGGAGTAATTCACCCCTCCACTTT.

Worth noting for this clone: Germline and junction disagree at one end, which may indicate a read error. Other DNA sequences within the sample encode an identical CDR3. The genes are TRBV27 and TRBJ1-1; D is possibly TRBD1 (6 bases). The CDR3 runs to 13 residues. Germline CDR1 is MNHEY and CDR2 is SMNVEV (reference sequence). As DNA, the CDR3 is TGTGCCAGCAGTTCCTCGGGACAAACTGAGGCTTTCTTT. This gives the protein CASSSSGQTEAFF.

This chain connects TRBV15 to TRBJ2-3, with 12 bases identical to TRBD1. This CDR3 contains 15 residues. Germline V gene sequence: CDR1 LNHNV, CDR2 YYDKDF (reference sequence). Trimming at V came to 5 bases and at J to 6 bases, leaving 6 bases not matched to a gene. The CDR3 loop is CATSHRDRGLDTQYF. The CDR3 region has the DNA TGTGCCACCAGCCACCGGGACAGGGGGCTCGATACGCAGTATTTT.

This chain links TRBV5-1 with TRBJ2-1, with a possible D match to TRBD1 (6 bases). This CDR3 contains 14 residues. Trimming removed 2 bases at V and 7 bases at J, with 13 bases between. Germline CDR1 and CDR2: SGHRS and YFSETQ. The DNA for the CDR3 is TGCGCCAGCAGCTTCGGTCAGGGGCGGAATGAGCAGTTCTTC. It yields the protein CASSFGQGRNEQFF.

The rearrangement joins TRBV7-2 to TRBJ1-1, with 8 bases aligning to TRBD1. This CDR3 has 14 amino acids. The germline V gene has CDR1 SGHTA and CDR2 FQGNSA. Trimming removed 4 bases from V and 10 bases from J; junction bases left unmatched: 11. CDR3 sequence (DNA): TGTGCCAGCAGCTCCCCTGGACAGGGCTTCGTAGCTTTCTTT. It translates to CASSSPGQGFVAFF.

In nucleotides, the CDR3 is TGTGCGGCCTCAGGGGGCTATGGCTACACCTTC. It yields the protein CAASGGYGYTF. The chain has TRBV6-5 and TRBJ1-2; 7 bases line up with TRBD1. Germline V gene data show CDR1 as MNHEY and CDR2 as SVGAGI. This CDR3 has 11 residues.

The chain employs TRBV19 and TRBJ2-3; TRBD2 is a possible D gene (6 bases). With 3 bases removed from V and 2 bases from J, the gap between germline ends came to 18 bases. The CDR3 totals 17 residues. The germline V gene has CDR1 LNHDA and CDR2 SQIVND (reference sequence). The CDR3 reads CASSIQGERAYTDTQYF. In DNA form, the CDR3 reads TGTGCCAGTAGTATTCAGGGTGAGCGGGCTTACACAGATACGCAGTATTTT. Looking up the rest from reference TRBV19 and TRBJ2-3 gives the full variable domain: DGGITQSPKYLFRKEGQNVTLSCEQNLNHDAMYWYRQDPGQGLRLIYYSQIVNDFQKGDIAEGYSVSREKKESFPLTVTSAQKNPTAFYLCASSIQGERAYTDTQYFGPGTRLTVL.

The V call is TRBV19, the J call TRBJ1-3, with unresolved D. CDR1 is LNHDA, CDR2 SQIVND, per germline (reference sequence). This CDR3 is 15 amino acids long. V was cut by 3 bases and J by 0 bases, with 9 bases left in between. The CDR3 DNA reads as TGTGCCAGTAGTATCCAAATCCCCTCTGGAAACACCATATATTTT. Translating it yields CASSIQIPSGNTIYF. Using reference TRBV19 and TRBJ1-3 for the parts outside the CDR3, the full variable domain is DGGITQSPKYLFRKEGQNVTLSCEQNLNHDAMYWYRQDPGQGLRLIYYSQIVNDFQKGDIAEGYSVSREKKESFPLTVTSAQKNPTAFYLCASSIQIPSGNTIYFGEGSWLTVV.

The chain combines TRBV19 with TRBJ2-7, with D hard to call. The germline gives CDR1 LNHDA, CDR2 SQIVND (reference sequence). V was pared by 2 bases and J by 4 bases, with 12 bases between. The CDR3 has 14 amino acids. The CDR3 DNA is TGTGCCAGTAGTATAAAGTCGTCAGTATACGAGCAGTACTTC. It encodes CASSIKSSVYEQYF.

Written as DNA, the CDR3 is TGTGCCAGCAGCATTAGTAGTAAGGGACAGGGGTCGAACACCGGGGAGCTGTTTTTT. As protein: CASSISSKGQGSNTGELFF. The genes are TRBV11-2 and TRBJ2-2; 10 bases map to TRBD1. The CDR3 sequence is 19 residues long. Unmatched junction bases numbered 12, after V lost 5 bases and J lost 0 bases. Germline V gives CDR1 SGHAT, CDR2 FQNNGV.

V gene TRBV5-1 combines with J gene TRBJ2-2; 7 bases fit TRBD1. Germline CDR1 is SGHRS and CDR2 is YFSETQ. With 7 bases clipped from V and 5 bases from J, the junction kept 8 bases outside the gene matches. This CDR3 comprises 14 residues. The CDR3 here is CASASDRVTGELFF. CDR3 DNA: TGCGCCAGCGCCTCCGACAGGGTGACCGGGGAGCTGTTTTTT.

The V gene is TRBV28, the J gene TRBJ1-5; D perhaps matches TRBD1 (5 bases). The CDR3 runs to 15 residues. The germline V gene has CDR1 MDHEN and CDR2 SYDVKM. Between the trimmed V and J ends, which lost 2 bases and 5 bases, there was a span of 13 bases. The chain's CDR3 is CASSLISRGDQPQHF. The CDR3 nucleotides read TGTGCCAGCAGTTTAATCAGCAGAGGGGATCAGCCCCAGCATTTT.